This T cell receptor (beta chain) stems from a study of T cells in tuberculosis. Overall study context: A South African cohort included IGRA-negative adolescents, latently infected IGRA-positive adolescents and adults with active tuberculosis. Study conclusions and caveats: Smaller distances to GMM-specific TCRs suggested their expansion in active tuberculosis. Shorter CDR3-alpha in active tuberculosis partly drove smaller distances.

Only in-frame clones appear in the TCRdb table, and some are missing; sequencing was by immunoSEQ multiplex PCR. In the table there are under 45,000 clones, about 95% of which are singletons. The CDR3 totals 13 residues. Germline lookup yields CDR1 LNHDA and CDR2 SQIVND (reference sequence). Losses at the gene ends were 4 bases for V and 2 bases for J; bases not matched to a gene: 2. As concerns this clone: What it binds is unknown.

The clonotype originates from a donor aged 10-29 years with latent tuberculosis or without tuberculosis infection. Sequenced material: PBMCs. The chain has TRBV19 and TRBJ2-7; 7 bases align to TRBD1. The CDR3, as DNA: TGTGCCAGTAGTAGACAGGGAGCCTACGAGCAGTACTTC. Residues: CASSRQGAYEQYF.